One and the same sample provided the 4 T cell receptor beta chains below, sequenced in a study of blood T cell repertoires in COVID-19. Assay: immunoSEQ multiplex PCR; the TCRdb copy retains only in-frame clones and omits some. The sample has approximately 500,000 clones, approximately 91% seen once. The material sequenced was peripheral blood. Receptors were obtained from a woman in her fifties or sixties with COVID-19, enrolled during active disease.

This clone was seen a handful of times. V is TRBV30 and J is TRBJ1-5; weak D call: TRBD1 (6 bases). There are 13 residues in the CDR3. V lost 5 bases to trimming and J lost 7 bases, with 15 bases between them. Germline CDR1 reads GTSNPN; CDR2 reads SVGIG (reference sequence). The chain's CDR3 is CAWDTGQDQPQHF. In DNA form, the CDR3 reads TGTGCCTGGGACACAGGGCAGGACCAGCCCCAGCATTTT.

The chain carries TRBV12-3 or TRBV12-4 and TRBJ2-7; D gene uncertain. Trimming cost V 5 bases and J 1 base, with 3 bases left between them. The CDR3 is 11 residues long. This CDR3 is CASSVSYEQYF. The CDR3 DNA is TGTGCCAGCAGTGTATCCTACGAGCAGTACTTC.

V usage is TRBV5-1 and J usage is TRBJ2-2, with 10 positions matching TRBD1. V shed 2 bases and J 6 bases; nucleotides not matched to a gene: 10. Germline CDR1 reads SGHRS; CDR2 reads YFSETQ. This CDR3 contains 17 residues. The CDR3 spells CASSLRGTGAAPGELFF. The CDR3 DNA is TGCGCCAGCAGCTTACGCGGGACAGGGGCCGCCCCCGGGGAGCTGTTTTTT.

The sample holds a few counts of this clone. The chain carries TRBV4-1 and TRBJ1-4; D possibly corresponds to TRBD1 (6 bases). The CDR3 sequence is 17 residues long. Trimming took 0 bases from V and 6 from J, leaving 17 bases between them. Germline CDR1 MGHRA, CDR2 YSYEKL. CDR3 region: CASSQDHGRGFYEKLFF. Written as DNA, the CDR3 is TGCGCCAGCAGCCAAGATCATGGTAGGGGGTTTTATGAAAAACTGTTTTTT.